These T cell receptor beta chains were read from a single sample in a study of blood T cell repertoires in COVID-19. The repertoire was sequenced with immunoSEQ multiplex PCR; TCRdb's copy has only in-frame clones and lacks some. The table has about 20,000 clones, 91% seen once; the top ten hold approximately 7.7%. Sequenced input: peripheral blood. The origin of the receptors is a human donor in a cohort sampled during active COVID-19. Each CDR3 is given with its conserved first and last residue. The order of the fields is D gene, V gene, J gene, CDR3 DNA, CDR3 protein. A D gene is named only where the DNA matches it firmly.

NA	TRBV28	TRBJ2-4	TGTGCCAGCGGGGCAGTTTTGAACATTCAGTACTTC	CASGAVLNIQYF
NA	TRBV5-4	TRBJ2-1	TGTGCCAGCAGCTTGGTCAGCCGGGACAATGAGCAGTTCTTC	CASSLVSRDNEQFF